Sequencing of this TCR beta chain was carried out in a study of PD-1 blockade in mismatch repair-deficient tumors. Study-level background: Enrolled about 2012-2016, patients had progressing, pretreated mismatch repair-deficient cancers of about twelve types.

The assay was immunoSEQ multiplex PCR, and TCRdb's table has in-frame clones only and misses some. The top ten clones hold about 3% of a sample with 25,000 to 30,000 clones, 65% to 85% of them seen once. V was clipped by 6 bases and J by 2 bases; unmatched bases: 6. This CDR3 has 15 amino acids. Germline loops: CDR1 SNHLY, CDR2 FYNNEI. This chain uses TRBV2 with TRBJ1-5; 8 positions match TRBD1. Source: PBMCs, taken before pembrolizumab treatment. This TCR came from an adult with mismatch repair-deficient cancer. CDR3 in amino acids: CASRSGQGGNQPQHF. CDR3 sequence (DNA): TGTGCCAGCAGGAGTGGACAGGGCGGCAATCAGCCCCAGCATTTT.